One and the same sample provided the 24 T cell receptor beta chains below, sequenced in a study of OX40 agonist ivuxolimab in advanced cancers. Profiling relied on immunoSEQ multiplex PCR, and the TCRdb table lists in-frame clones only, not all of them. The table has approximately 60,000 clones, 82% seen once. Sequences were derived from CD4+ or CD8+ T cells sorted from blood, sampled in a trial of the OX40 agonist ivuxolimab. The source is an adult with an advanced solid tumor such as melanoma, head and neck, liver or kidney cancer.

This sequence joins TRBV30 and TRBJ1-1; D is undetermined. Germline V lookup: CDR1 GTSNPN, CDR2 SVGIG (reference sequence). Between the trimmed V and J ends, which lost 4 bases and 2 bases, there was a span of 5 bases. This CDR3 comprises 11 residues. The CDR3 nucleotides read TGTGCCTGGACTTTTAACACTGAAGCTTTCTTT. This gives the protein CAWTFNTEAFF.

The gene calls are TRBV6-5 and TRBJ2-7, with TRBD1 matching over 9 bases. V lost 5 bases and J lost 5; bases outside the gene matches: 10. Germline CDR1 reads MNHEY; CDR2 reads SVGAGI. The CDR3 totals 15 residues. Written as DNA, the CDR3 is TGTGCCAGCAGTGCCCCCAGGACAGGGGCGGACGAGCAGTACTTC. It is translated as CASSAPRTGADEQYF.

The chain combines TRBV5-1 with TRBJ2-5, with D perhaps matching TRBD1 or TRBD2 (7 bases each). The CDR3 contains 14 residues. V lost 3 bases, J lost 5 bases, and 14 bases lay in between. Germline CDR1 reads SGHRS; CDR2 reads YFSETQ. CDR3 amino acids: CASSSPGGDETQYF. For the CDR3, the DNA is TGCGCCAGCAGCTCTCCAGGGGGGGACGAGACCCAGTACTTC.

The CDR3 protein is CSASGSETQYF. The CDR3 nucleotides read TGCAGTGCTAGCGGGAGTGAGACCCAGTACTTC. V gene TRBV20-1 combines with J gene TRBJ2-5, with a tentative D call TRBD2 (6 bases). The CDR3 covers 11 residues. V dropped 3 bases and J dropped 5 bases, with 7 bases sitting between them. From germline, CDR1 is DFQATT and CDR2 SNEGSKA (reference sequence).

The chain is built from TRBV19 and TRBJ1-5, with D maybe TRBD1 (6 bases). The CDR3 spans 18 residues. The V end was cut by 0 bases, the J end by 2 bases, with 17 bases between. CDR1 LNHDA and CDR2 SQIVND come from the germline V gene (reference sequence). CDR3 protein: CASSIDGGTKGGNQPQHF. Here the CDR3 DNA reads TGTGCCAGTAGTATAGACGGGGGCACAAAAGGGGGCAATCAGCCCCAGCATTTT.

This clone occurred a few times. J is TRBJ2-3 and V is TRBV5-1; 7 bases are a match to TRBD2. Per germline, CDR1 SGHRS and CDR2 YFSETQ. This CDR3 comprises 16 residues. The trim removed 4 bases at V and 1 base at J, leaving 9 bases unmatched. The CDR3 region has the DNA TGCGCCAGCAGCCCCACGGGGGGAGTAGGCACAGATACGCAGTATTTT. This encodes CASSPTGGVGTDTQYF.

The chain has TRBV29-1 and TRBJ2-1; possibly TRBD2 for D (5 bases). CDR3 length equals 13 residues. Trimming removed 7 bases from V and 4 bases from J, with 14 bases in between. Germline CDR1 reads SQVTM; CDR2 reads ANQGSEA. The CDR3 loop is CSADSAYYNEQFF. CDR3 bases: TGCAGCGCTGATAGCGCCTATTACAATGAGCAGTTCTTC.

The chain is built from TRBV19 and TRBJ2-1, with D possibly being TRBD2 (5 bases). The CDR3 spans 16 residues. Germline lookup yields CDR1 LNHDA and CDR2 SQIVND (reference sequence). Trimming took off 7 bases at V and 1 base at J, with 17 bases between the two ends. CDR3: CASNPTRRRSYNEQFF. CDR3 coding DNA: TGTGCCAGTAACCCTACTAGGCGGCGTTCCTACAATGAGCAGTTCTTC.

The rearrangement uses TRBV4-2 and TRBJ1-2, with 7 nucleotides matching TRBD1. Germline CDR1 and CDR2: LGHNA and YNFKEQ. After removal of 3 bases from V and 4 bases from J, the junction contained 17 bases not matched to a gene. This CDR3 is built from 18 residues. The CDR3 nucleotides are TGTGCCAGCAGCCAGACATCAGGGTGGGACAGCACCGTCTATGGCTACACCTTC. It is translated as CASSQTSGWDSTVYGYTF.

This chain uses TRBV7-2 with TRBJ2-7; D gene uncertain. The CDR3 is 15 amino acids. Looked up from germline, CDR1 is SGHTA and CDR2 is FQGNSA. Trimming shortened V by 5 bases and J by 7 bases, and 21 bases separated the two germline ends. The DNA for the CDR3 is TGTGCCAGCAGCCTTACGAGGTCTACGAGTGGGGAGCAGTACTTC. Translating it yields CASSLTRSTSGEQYF. The full variable domain, in which reference TRBV7-2 and TRBJ2-7 provide the parts outside the CDR3, is GAGVSQSPSNKVTEKGKDVELRCDPISGHTALYWYRQSLGQGLEFLIYFQGNSAPDKSGLPSDRFSAERTGGSVSTLTIQRTQQEDSAVYLCASSLTRSTSGEQYFGPGTRLTVT.

The rearrangement uses TRBV5-6 and TRBJ2-3; TRBD1 matches at 7 bases. Germline CDR1 SGHDT, CDR2 YYEEEE. The CDR3 covers 15 residues. The V segment lost 5 bases and the J segment 8 bases; nucleotides outside the gene matches: 14. CDR3 amino acids: CASSRAFRDRSTQYF. The CDR3 nucleotides are TGTGCCAGCAGTCGGGCTTTTCGGGACAGAAGTACGCAGTATTTT.

This clone has a single count. V usage is TRBV6-6 and J usage is TRBJ2-1, with D possibly TRBD1 on 6 matching bases. CDR3 size: 14 residues. The germline CDR1 and CDR2 sequences are MNHNY and SVGAGI (reference sequence). V lost 6 bases and J lost 5, with 14 bases in between. CDR3 coding DNA: TGTGCCAGCAGAGGACAGAACCGAGACAATGAGCAGTTCTTC. It encodes CASRGQNRDNEQFF.

V usage is TRBV19 and J usage is TRBJ2-6, with D perhaps matching TRBD1 (5 bases). CDR1 is LNHDA, CDR2 SQIVND, per germline (reference sequence). The V end was cut by 9 bases, the J end by 2 bases, with 14 bases between. This CDR3 has 15 amino acids. As DNA, the CDR3 is TGTGCCAGCAGATCAGGGTTCCCTGGGGCCAACGTCCTGACTTTC. Translation gives CASRSGFPGANVLTF.

The gene calls are TRBV6-5 and TRBJ2-7; D uncertain. The germline gives CDR1 MNHEY, CDR2 SVGAGI. The CDR3 is 14 residues long. The ends were cut back, 0 bases at V and 3 bases at J, with 9 bases in the middle. CDR3 amino acids: CASSYSIGYYEQYF. The CDR3 DNA reads as TGTGCCAGCAGTTACTCGATCGGTTACTACGAGCAGTACTTC.

This sequence joins TRBV23-1 and TRBJ1-2, with 9 bases aligning to TRBD1. Being an ORF, TRBV23-1 has a function that is uncertain. This CDR3 region has 14 residues. V shed 6 bases and J 3 bases; nucleotides not matched to a gene: 5. CDR3 coding DNA: TGCGCCAGCAGGGACAGGGGATTTGACTATGGCTACACCTTC. This gives the protein CASRDRGFDYGYTF.

The genes are TRBV14 and TRBJ2-5; TRBD2 aligns across 12 bases. The assigned J gene may be wrong: the sequence end matches TRBJ2-7 better. This CDR3 has 16 residues. The germline CDR1 and CDR2 sequences are SGHDN and FVKESK. The CDR3 sequence is CASSQPGTSGPYEQYF. CDR3 DNA: TGTGCCAGCAGCCAACCCGGGACTAGCGGGCCCTACGAGCAGTACTTC.

The chain employs TRBV6-1 and TRBJ2-7, with TRBD2 identical over 14 bases. V was clipped by 4 bases and J by 9 bases; unmatched bases: 8. CDR3 length: 15 amino acids. Germline lookup yields CDR1 MNHNS and CDR2 SASEGT. In nucleotides, the CDR3 is TGTGCCAGCAGTGCCCAGACTAGCGGGAGGGCCTCGCAGTACTTC. Translation: CASSAQTSGRASQYF.

The gene calls are TRBV15 and TRBJ2-7, with 11 bases fitting TRBD2. The trim removed 0 bases at V and 9 bases at J, leaving 16 bases unmatched. This CDR3 spans 18 amino acids. Germline V gene sequence: CDR1 LNHNV, CDR2 YYDKDF (reference sequence). CDR3 loop: CATSRDDLLAGVQTGQYF. The CDR3 DNA sequence: TGTGCCACCAGCAGAGATGATTTACTAGCGGGAGTTCAGACCGGGCAGTACTTC. Supplemented by reference TRBV15 and TRBJ2-7, the full variable domain reads DAMVIQNPRYQVTQFGKPVTLSCSQTLNHNVMYWYQQKSSQAPKLLFHYYDKDFNNEADTPDNFQSRRPNTSFCFLDIRSPGLGDTAMYLCATSRDDLLAGVQTGQYFGPGTRLTVT.

The chain combines TRBV29-1 with TRBJ2-7, with D maybe TRBD1 (6 bases). The CDR3 sequence is 13 residues long. Germline V gene lookup returns CDR1 SQVTM and CDR2 ANQGSEA. V was trimmed by 4 bases and J by 1 base, leaving 11 bases between them. This chain's CDR3 is CSVGGQNSYEQYF. The CDR3 coding sequence is TGCAGCGTTGGAGGACAGAATTCCTACGAGCAGTACTTC.

The chain's CDR3 is CAISDNNQPQHF. DNA of the CDR3: TGTGCCATCAGTGATAACAATCAGCCCCAGCATTTT. The rearrangement joins TRBV10-3 to TRBJ1-5; D is unresolved. The germline V gene encodes CDR1 ENHRY and CDR2 SYGVKD. V lost 3 bases, J lost 3 bases, and 3 bases lay in between. This CDR3 spans 12 amino acids.

The chain recombines TRBV18 with TRBJ2-5; D assignment may be TRBD1 or TRBD2 (5 bases each). The CDR3 has 15 residues. V gave up 1 base and J gave up 5 bases, with 14 bases separating them. Germline CDR1 KGHSH, CDR2 LQKENI. The CDR3 spells CASSPLGTKAETQYF. The CDR3, as DNA: TGTGCCAGCTCACCACTTGGGACGAAGGCGGAGACCCAGTACTTC.

This chain connects TRBV2 to TRBJ2-1; weak D call: TRBD2 (6 bases). The CDR3 runs to 15 residues. Trimming removed 6 bases at V and 3 bases at J, with 15 bases between. CDR1 is SNHLY, CDR2 FYNNEI, per germline. CDR3 amino acids: CASRTGTGVYNEQFF. CDR3 bases: TGTGCCAGCAGGACCGGGACTGGGGTCTACAATGAGCAGTTCTTC.

V gene TRBV7-2 combines with J gene TRBJ2-7, with D unclear. The germline gives CDR1 SGHTA, CDR2 FQGNSA. The CDR3 consists of 15 residues. V was trimmed by 1 base and J by 0 bases, leaving 10 bases between them. The CDR3 region has the DNA TGTGCCAGCAGCTTAGGACCCGGGTCCTCCTACGAGCAGTACTTC. Translating it yields CASSLGPGSSYEQYF.

This clone showed up just a few times. V gene TRBV6-5 combines with J gene TRBJ2-5; TRBD1 agrees at 9 bases. Germline-derived CDR1 and CDR2 are MNHEY and SVGAGI. Germline trimming cut 2 bases from V and 3 bases from J; bases unmatched to any gene: 1. The CDR3 covers 14 residues. This CDR3 is CASSYTGGEETQYF. The CDR3 coding sequence is TGTGCCAGCAGTTACACAGGGGGCGAAGAGACCCAGTACTTC.